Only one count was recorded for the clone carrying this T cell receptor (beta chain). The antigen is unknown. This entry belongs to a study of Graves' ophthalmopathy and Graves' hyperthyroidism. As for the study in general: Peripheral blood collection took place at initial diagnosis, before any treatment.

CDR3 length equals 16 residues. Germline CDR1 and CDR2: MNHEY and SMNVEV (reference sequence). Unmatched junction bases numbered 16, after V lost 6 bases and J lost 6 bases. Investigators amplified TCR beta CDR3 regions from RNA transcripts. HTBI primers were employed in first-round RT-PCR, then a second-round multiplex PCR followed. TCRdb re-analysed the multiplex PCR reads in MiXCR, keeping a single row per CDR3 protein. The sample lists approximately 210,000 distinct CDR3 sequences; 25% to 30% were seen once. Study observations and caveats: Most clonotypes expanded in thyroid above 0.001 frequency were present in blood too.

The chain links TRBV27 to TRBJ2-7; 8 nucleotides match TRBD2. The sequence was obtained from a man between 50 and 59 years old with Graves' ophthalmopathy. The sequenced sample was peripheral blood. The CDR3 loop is CASRAAVGLAHSEQYF. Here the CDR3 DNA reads TGTGCCAGCAGAGCAGCGGTTGGACTAGCTCACTCCGAGCAGTACTTC.